This TCR beta chain emerged from a study of cytomegalovirus exposure and HLA in healthy donors (dated by TCRdb to 2016 to 2017). For the study in its entirety: According to an earlier analysis of several hundred of the donors, about 179 million T cells yielded some 110 million unique TCR beta sequences and approximately 280 Gb of sequence data. An early release that covered some 640 HLA-typed donors contained approximately 300 gigabases of sequencing data and about 93 million unique TCR sequences. The later analysis used no new phenotypic data to find candidate immune exposures, relying instead on TCR beta sequences and their occurrence across donors. To predict cytomegalovirus infection status, the study brought together high-throughput TCR immunosequencing, statistical association of individual TCRs with disease status, and machine learning. Among 350 to 400 genotyped donors of the cohort, an average of approximately 230,000 unique TCR beta nucleotide sequences were sequenced per donor, around 20% of them non-productive. To study patterns of TCR occurrence, a later analysis re-analyzed previously published TCR beta repertoires from several hundred donors and added high-resolution HLA genotyping. Using immunosequencing, the study profiled T cell repertoires from 666 subjects and related those repertoires to cytomegalovirus serostatus. Of the roughly 400 genotyped donors, about 84% fell in the genetic ancestry cluster associated with self-reported Caucasian donors. The aim of the study was to test whether cataloging public T cell receptors could identify signatures of past pathogen exposure. Class I and class II HLA loci were covered by the typing at four-digit resolution. In addition to the first cohort of 666 subjects, a separate validation cohort of over 90 different subjects was used. About five DR-DQ haplotypes were treated as single units for association and clustering because of strong linkage in the cohort. In a later genetic analysis, genome-wide SNP genotypes for about 55% of the roughly 700 donors were used, and that subset was treated as a discovery cohort. Donor age, sex, ethnicity and CMV serostatus were compiled together with the repertoire data. Every repertoire in the discovery cohort had been generated on one and the same sequencing platform. In an earlier analysis of 500 to 650 of the donors, high-throughput TCR beta sequencing was used to judge whether each TCR beta V gene segment behaved as functional or pseudogenic. Typing coverage differed by locus: A, B, C, DRB1 and DQB1 were typed in roughly 629-630 donors, DQA1 in 500 to 550, DPA1 in around 580, and DPB1 in around 440.

From the cysteine through the phenylalanine, the CDR3 covers 13 amino acids. CDR3 DNA only is kept here, 39 bases in frame from base 1. Compared with germline, V lacks 5 bases and J lacks 12 bases; bases without a gene match: 9. CDR1 and CDR2 were assigned from the germline V gene as MNHEY and SVGAGI. General conclusions and limits of the study: In vitro tests confirmed that a few of the cytomegalovirus-associated TCR beta chains recognize cytomegalovirus antigens. Specific HLA alleles were associated with 15,000 to 20,000 TCR beta sequences at a false discovery rate of 0.05 in a later analysis. Several of the top co-occurrence clusters appeared to be linked to parvovirus B19, influenza, CMV and Epstein-Barr virus, according to a later analysis. Assigning TCR associations to individual alleles was difficult when HLA alleles, especially DR and DQ, strongly co-occurred. The classifier was reported to diagnose cytomegalovirus status with high specificity and sensitivity in both the original and validation cohorts. Because some donors lacked HLA typing at each locus, the association tests relied only on the typed subset. V-gene and J-gene trimming of TCR beta chains was associated with a missense DCLRE1C variant in a later genetic analysis, and the association was replicated in an independent cohort. In a later analysis, HLA-associated TCR beta chains were found to be more clonally expanded and to have lower generation probabilities than equally common non-associated chains. In this cohort, only TCR beta chains were sequenced, and detectable features were limited by the absence of alpha or paired-chain data. Most TCR sequences were observed very rarely across donors, whereas some public TCRs were present in many individuals. According to the authors, the approach could potentially be generalized to other disease states and immunological phenotypes. Compared with the approximately 670-donor mean, donors in an Asian-associated ancestry cluster had fewer N-insertions in productive TCRs, according to a later genetic analysis. The study gave a list of over 150 TCR beta chains associated with cytomegalovirus. Linkage disequilibrium might explain the correlated functional status among segregating V segments, but an unknown experimental factor could not be excluded. A later analysis found that TCR association rates varied across HLA loci, with DRB1 alleles showing the most associated TCRs and HLA-C alleles the fewest. The presence/absence analyses assumed that sequencing depth was roughly uniform across donors, and that assumption may not be true. A group of highly shared sequence variants was considered likely to be a technical artifact of the sequencing pipeline. The only immune exposure information available for the cohort was CMV serostatus. An earlier analysis of around 500 of the donors showed that most TCR beta V segments appeared in productive rearrangements either about 87% or about 30% of the time, which broadly matched IMGT annotations. In a later analysis, most CMV-associated TCR beta chains were found to appear HLA-restricted, with HLA associations seemingly driven largely by CMV exposure. A further reported finding was that TCR beta sequences accurately predicted the HLA-A and HLA-B alleles for most subjects in the first cohort. The earlier analysis of a few hundred of the donors excluded 15 to 20 rarely observed V segments, including chromosome 9 orphons, because counts were too low. Some IMGT-functional V segments, including TRBV6-2 and TRBV6-3, could not be distinguished by the 87-base-pair reads and were therefore excluded.

Details on this clone: Its antigen is unknown. Base qualities are not at hand, and no much larger clone is one base apart.

The library was built by means of the immunoSEQ multiplex PCR assay. A mixture of 60 forward primers for TCR Vbeta segments and 13 reverse primers for TCR Jbeta segments was used in the multiplex PCR. Amplification of the CDR3 region of rearranged TCR beta genes was performed with a multiplex PCR assay on genomic DNA. Amplified TCR beta libraries were sequenced as 87-base-pair reads on the Illumina HiSeq System. Concerning the study's data processing: Across the 500 to 700 repertoires, a later analysis counted some 81 million unique TCR beta chains, 9.5 million to 12 million of which were shared by at least two donors. To remove PCR and sequencing errors, raw reads were error-corrected and collapsed into unique sequences using a nearest-neighbor algorithm that merged closely related sequences. V, D and J gene segments were assigned by aligning CDR3 sequences to IMGT reference sequences. For a sequence to be retained, a match of at least six nucleotides was required to both a V gene segment and a J gene segment. A rearrangement counted as productive if the CDR3 had no stop codons and remained in frame with V and J, and every other rearrangement counted as non-productive. CDR3 was defined according to IMGT convention as the region running from the second conserved V-encoded cysteine to the conserved J-encoded phenylalanine. The earlier analysis of about 590 of the donors excluded sequences that lacked an unambiguous match to a single V gene segment. An earlier analysis of fewer than 750 of the donors classified V segments as functional when productive rearrangements were above 56.7% and as segregating when the standard deviation between donors was above 5%. A statistical classification framework was built to diagnose cytomegalovirus status from the catalog of TCR beta chain sequences. In a later analysis, TCR nucleotide sequences were compared against IMGT/GENE-DB human TR gene sequences so that V and J genes could be assigned. A later analysis assigned CDR3 sequences and most-parsimonious VDJ recombination scenarios with the TCRdist pipeline. In a later analysis, each TCR beta chain was defined by its CDR3 amino acid sequence together with its V-gene family, and reads without a unique V-gene family were excluded. To address suspected cross-contamination and a sequencing artifact, a later analysis removed around 590 highly shared, low-generation-probability nucleotide sequences. A later analysis calculated a clonal expansion index for each public chain from normalized within-repertoire ranks of inferred template counts. A later analysis computed generation probabilities with a VDJ recombination model fitted to out-of-frame rearrangements, and checked the results against IGoR. A later analysis scored TCR-TCR, TCR-HLA and TCR-CMV co-occurrence with hypergeometric tests, applying a repertoire-size bias correction to TCR pairs. In a later analysis, false discovery rates were estimated by permuting HLA or CMV assignments 20 times. In a later analysis, co-occurring TCRs were grouped using DBSCAN, and TCRdist sequence similarity was added for clustering within HLA-allele-positive subsets. For co-occurrence clustering, repertoires with fewer than 30,000 or more than 120,000 public chains were excluded, along with a handful of repertoires with anomalous nucleotide sharing. The source is immuneACCESS, and TCRdb retained only in-frame sequences with V and J called. Part of the clones is not carried over; for the studies checked, unresolved V genes explain less than half of this, and the remainder is unexplained. V, J and clone size derive from that table, while D and trimming were established from the DNA sequence. Recorded for this sample are about 81,000 clones; over 65% of them occurred a single time. Of the sample, 3% is held by the ten largest clones.

The cohort was made up of under 800 healthy bone marrow donors. All cohort members were sampled while nominally healthy, although unrecorded immune exposures were likely present. The donor was CMV seropositive and belonged to the group of around 300 seropositive cohort members. A peripheral blood sample was provided by each donor, and peripheral blood mononuclear cells were used for TCR beta sequencing. Genomic DNA extraction from the blood cell samples was performed with the Qiagen DNeasy Blood Extraction Kit. Source material: PBMCs. The clonotype comes from a man aged 45-60 years in good health and CMV-seropositive. Rearrangement joined TRBV6-5 to TRBJ2-4; 8 bases in between match TRBD2. The DNA sequence follows: TGTGCCAGCAGTGATAGCGGGACGGCCAGTCAGTACTTC. Translation gives CASSDSGTASQYF.